This T cell receptor beta chain is drawn from a study of T cell responses to AZD1222 COVID-19 vaccine. Study-wide results and limits: After two AZD1222 doses, spike-specific TCR breadth and depth rose versus day 0.

Investigators merged groups given second doses at roughly 4 or roughly 12 weeks. The germline V gene has CDR1 LNHDA and CDR2 SQIVND (reference sequence). V was trimmed by 5 bases and J by 7 bases, leaving 21 bases between them. The CDR3 spans 16 residues. This clone was recorded only once. Its antigen is not known. Profiling relied on immunoSEQ multiplex PCR, and the TCRdb table lists in-frame clones only, not all of them. This sample has some 93,000 clones; 70% to 90% occur once, and the top ten carry about 12%. The V call is TRBV19, the J call TRBJ2-1; D is unclear. This sequence was found in an adult who received the AZD1222 COVID-19 vaccine. The sample here was peripheral blood, taken 28 days after the second AZD1222 dose. CDR3 loop: CASSRSRTRLGNEQFF. The CDR3 coding sequence is TGTGCCAGTAGTCGATCAAGGACGAGGTTGGGTAATGAGCAGTTCTTC.